This T cell receptor (beta chain) was identified during a study of blood T cells in healthy people across ages. Overall study results and limits: Unknown donor CMV status possibly confounded expanded clonotype changes.

Germline lookup yields CDR1 SGHRS and CDR2 YFSETQ. Trimming shortened V by 0 bases and J by 8 bases, and 14 bases separated the two germline ends. CDR3 length: 15 residues. Using a J-beta primer mix together with a sample-barcoded 5' primer, a second PCR was run for about 6 to 12 cycles. TCRdb reprocessed the 5' RACE reads with MiXCR, giving one entry per CDR3 protein. The sample lists hundreds of thousands of distinct CDR3 sequences, around 21% seen once, with 3% to 4% in the top ten. Worth noting for this clonotype: Its antigen remains unidentified.

The sample consisted of blood. V gene TRBV5-1 combines with J gene TRBJ1-4; D gene ambiguous. The clonotype comes from a man between 65 and 79 years old in good health. The CDR3 DNA reads as TGCGCCAGCAGCTTGGACGGCTCATCGTCGGAAAAACTGTTTTTT. It is translated as CASSLDGSSSEKLFF.